This T cell receptor beta chain was retrieved from a study of cytomegalovirus exposure and HLA in healthy donors. Notes on the study in general: In vitro assays verified that three CMV-associated chains recognized CMV antigens specifically. Reported performance of the classifier showed diagnosis of cytomegalovirus status with high specificity and sensitivity. Cytomegalovirus-associated status was assigned to 150 or so TCR beta chains.

The ends lost 7 bases at V and 2 bases at J; junction bases unmatched: 8. The CDR3 is 15 residues long. CDR1 and CDR2 from the germline V gene are GTSNPN and SVGIG (reference sequence). Produced via immunoSEQ multiplex PCR; TCRdb's table is partial and in-frame only. The profile shows some 110,000 clones, around 94% of them singletons. Notes on this clone: Antigen: not known.

It was the roughly 120-subject validation cohort, separate from the approximately 620-subject first cohort, to which the donors belonged. The chain is built from TRBV30 and TRBJ1-6, with TRBD1 identical over 7 bases. The clonotype comes from a woman between 18 and 29 years old in good health and CMV-seronegative. Sequences were obtained from PBMCs. For the CDR3, the DNA is TGTGCCTTGAGACAGGGAGGGACCTATAATTCACCCCTCCACTTT. This gives the protein CALRQGGTYNSPLHF.